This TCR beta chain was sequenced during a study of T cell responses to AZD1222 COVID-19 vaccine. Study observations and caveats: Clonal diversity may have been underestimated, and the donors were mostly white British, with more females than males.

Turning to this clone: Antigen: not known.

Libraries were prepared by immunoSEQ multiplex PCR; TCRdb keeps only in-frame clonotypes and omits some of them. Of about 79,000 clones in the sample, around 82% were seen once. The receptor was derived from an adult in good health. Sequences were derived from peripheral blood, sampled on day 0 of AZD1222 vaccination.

The CDR3 sequence is CSAMTAYGYTF. The CDR3 coding sequence is TGCAGTGCCATGACAGCCTATGGCTACACCTTC. V is TRBV20-1 and J is TRBJ1-2, with D perhaps matching TRBD1 (5 bases). This CDR3 contains 11 residues. Trimming left V 6 bases short and J 4 bases short, with 9 bases between. CDR1 is DFQATT, CDR2 SNEGSKA, per germline (reference sequence).